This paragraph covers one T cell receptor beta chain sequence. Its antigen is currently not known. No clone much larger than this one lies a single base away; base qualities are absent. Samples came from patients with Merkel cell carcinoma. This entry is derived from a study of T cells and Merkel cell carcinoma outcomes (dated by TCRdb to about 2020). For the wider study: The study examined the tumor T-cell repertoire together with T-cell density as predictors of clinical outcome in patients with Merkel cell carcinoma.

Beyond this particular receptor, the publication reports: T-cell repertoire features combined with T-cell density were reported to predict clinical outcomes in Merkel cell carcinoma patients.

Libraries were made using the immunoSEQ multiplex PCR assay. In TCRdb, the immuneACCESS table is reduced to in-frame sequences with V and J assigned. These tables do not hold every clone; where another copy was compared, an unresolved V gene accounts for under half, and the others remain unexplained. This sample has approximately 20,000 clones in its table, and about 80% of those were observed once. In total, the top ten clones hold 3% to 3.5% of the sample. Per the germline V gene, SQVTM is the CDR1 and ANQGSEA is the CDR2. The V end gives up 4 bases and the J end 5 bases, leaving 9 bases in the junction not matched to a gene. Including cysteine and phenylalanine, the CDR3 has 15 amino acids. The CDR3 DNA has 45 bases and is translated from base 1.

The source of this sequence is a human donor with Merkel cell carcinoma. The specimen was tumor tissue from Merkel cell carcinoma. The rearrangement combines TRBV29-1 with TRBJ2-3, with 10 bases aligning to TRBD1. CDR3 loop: CSVASGTGVGDTQYF. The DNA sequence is TGCAGCGTTGCCTCCGGGACAGGGGTGGGAGATACGCAGTATTTT.